Below are 2 T cell receptor beta chains sequenced from a single sample in a study of chemoradiotherapy in HPV16-positive cancers. Produced via immunoSEQ multiplex PCR; TCRdb's table is partial and in-frame only. The sample records about 33,000 clones, about 88% being singletons. The source material was blood, sampled from a patient who underwent chemoradiotherapy. The receptors stem from a human donor with HPV-associated anogenital cancer.

This chain links TRBV6-1 with TRBJ1-5; no clear D gene. Germline V lookup: CDR1 MNHNS, CDR2 SASEGT. CDR3 size: 17 residues. Deletions cut 4 bases from V and 0 bases from J, with 16 bases between. This CDR3 is CASSGSMSPYSNQPQHF. The CDR3, as DNA: TGTGCCAGCAGTGGCAGTATGTCGCCCTATAGCAATCAGCCCCAGCATTTT.

Only a few counts were recorded for this clone. The chain recombines TRBV6-6 with TRBJ1-5; no definite D call. The CDR3 covers 11 residues. V lost 6 bases and J 4 bases, leaving 4 bases between the germline ends. Per the germline V gene, CDR1 is MNHNY and CDR2 is SVGAGI (reference sequence). CDR3 coding DNA: TGTGCCAGCAGCCAAAATCAGCCCCAGCATTTT. Translating gives CASSQNQPQHF.